One and the same sample provided the 13 T cell receptor beta chains below, sequenced in a study of post-analysis software for immune sequencing data. Regarding the study as a whole: The five TRBV segments detected at higher frequency in patients than in controls included TRBV5-6, TRBV5-1 and TRBV20-1.

No cognate antigen is known for these TCRs. Unique molecular identifiers featured in each of the TCR beta cDNA libraries. MiXCR, applied by TCRdb to the PCR reads, yields one record per CDR3 protein. This repertoire shows 700,000 to 900,000 distinct CDR3 sequences, approximately 44% found once; its top ten account for 4.9%. The material sequenced was blood. The receptors derive from a girl aged 10-17 years with multiple sclerosis.

The rearrangement links TRBV7-9 to TRBJ2-4; possibly TRBD1 or TRBD2 for D (6 bases each). The DNA matches TRBJ2-7 better at its end, which makes the J call doubtful. The germline CDR1 and CDR2 sequences are SEHNR and FQNEAQ (reference sequence). The CDR3 loop spans 17 amino acids. Written as DNA, the CDR3 is TGTGCCAGCAGCTTAGCCCTGGGAGGACAGAAGTCTTACGAGCAGTACTTC. It translates to CASSLALGGQKSYEQYF.

J is TRBJ2-3 and V is TRBV20-1; TRBD2 is a possible D gene (6 bases). The V end lost 0 bases, the J end lost 1 base, and 11 bases lay between the germline ends. Germline lookup yields CDR1 DFQATT and CDR2 SNEGSKA (reference sequence). There are 15 residues in the CDR3. The CDR3 loop is CSARDQLAGTDTQYF. CDR3 sequence (DNA): TGCAGTGCTAGAGATCAATTAGCGGGCACAGATACGCAGTATTTT.

The chain has TRBV7-6 and TRBJ2-1, with 13 bases lining up with TRBD2. CDR1 is SGHVS and CDR2 is FNYEAQ in the germline V gene. V lost 1 base, J lost 0 bases, and 6 bases stayed unmatched. CDR3 size: 19 residues. The CDR3 DNA sequence: TGTGCCAGCAGCTTAGAGGCGGGACTAGCGGGAAGCTCCTACAATGAGCAGTTCTTC. Amino acids: CASSLEAGLAGSSYNEQFF.

This clonotype occurred once. V and J are TRBV27 and TRBJ2-7, with 9 bases lining up with TRBD2. Per the germline V gene, CDR1 is MNHEY and CDR2 is SMNVEV (reference sequence). There are 18 residues in the CDR3. The ends lost 5 bases at V and 7 bases at J; junction bases unmatched: 21. CDR3 loop: CASSPRRGSGGLLNEQYF. The CDR3 DNA reads TGTGCCAGCAGTCCCCGTAGGGGTAGCGGGGGTCTCTTAAATGAGCAGTACTTC.

This sequence joins TRBV29-1 and TRBJ2-5; 7 nucleotides align to TRBD1. Germline CDR1 SQVTM, CDR2 ANQGSEA. Trimming cost V 0 bases and J 5 bases; bases outside gene matches: 9. The CDR3 spans 15 residues. The CDR3 protein is CSVEDRGQDEETQYF. The CDR3 region has the DNA TGCAGCGTTGAAGATCGAGGACAGGATGAGGAGACCCAGTACTTC.

This clonotype was observed once. The chain employs TRBV3-1 and TRBJ2-1, with D possibly matching TRBD2 (6 bases). The CDR3 sequence is 14 residues long. Germline V CDR1 and CDR2: LGHDT, YNNKEL (reference sequence). V was pared by 1 base and J by 9 bases, with 13 bases between. This chain's CDR3 is CASSQVAAGFEQFF. The CDR3 coding sequence is TGTGCCAGCAGCCAAGTAGCGGCCGGGTTTGAGCAGTTCTTC.

This rearrangement joins TRBV12-3 or TRBV12-4 to TRBJ1-1; the D is unclear. Trimming pared 6 bases from V and 10 bases from J, leaving 21 bases between. The CDR3 contains 14 residues. CDR3 protein: CASSSMFDGTPAFF. Written as DNA, the CDR3 is TGTGCCAGCAGCTCTATGTTTGACGGAACCCCAGCTTTCTTT.

This clonotype is a singleton in its sample. The V call is TRBV15, the J call TRBJ2-5, with D perhaps TRBD1 (6 bases). The CDR3 extends over 18 amino acids. Germline-derived CDR1 and CDR2 are LNHNV and YYDKDF (reference sequence). Trimming stripped 0 bases from V and 3 bases from J, with 20 bases between. The CDR3 reads CATSRDLGDRHRKETQYF. The CDR3 nucleotides are TGTGCCACCAGCAGAGATCTGGGCGACAGGCATCGAAAAGAGACCCAGTACTTC.

This clonotype was observed a handful of times. The CDR3 coding sequence is TGTGCCACCAGCCCAGACAGGGGCCAAGAGACCCAGTACTTC. This sequence encodes CATSPDRGQETQYF. This chain joins TRBV15 and TRBJ2-5, with 8 positions matching TRBD1. The CDR3 contains 14 residues. J was trimmed by 1 base and V by 5 bases; bases with no gene match: 3. Per germline, CDR1 LNHNV and CDR2 YYDKDF (reference sequence).

The rearrangement links TRBV13 to TRBJ1-6; D perhaps matches TRBD1 (5 bases). CDR1 is PRHDT, CDR2 FYEKMQ, per germline (reference sequence). V lost 5 bases to trimming and J lost 0 bases, with 14 bases between them. The CDR3 sequence is 17 residues long. CDR3 in amino acids: CASSARTRSSYNSPLHF. The CDR3 DNA follows: TGTGCCAGCAGCGCCCGGACAAGAAGCTCCTATAATTCACCCCTCCACTTT.

This clonotype showed up many times. The rearrangement uses TRBV24-1 and TRBJ2-1, with a tentative D call TRBD2 (6 bases). V lost 3 bases and J lost 3, with 8 bases in between. CDR1 and CDR2 (germline): KGHDR, SFDVKD. This CDR3 region has 14 residues. The CDR3 is CATSDLANYNEQFF. The CDR3, as DNA: TGTGCCACCAGTGATCTAGCGAACTACAATGAGCAGTTCTTC.

This clonotype has only one observation. The chain joins TRBV3-1 to TRBJ2-1; 16 bases map to TRBD2. The germline V gene has CDR1 LGHDT and CDR2 YNNKEL (reference sequence). Germline trimming cut 4 bases from V and 15 bases from J; bases unmatched to any gene: 3. CDR3 length: 13 amino acids. The CDR3 DNA reads TGTGCCAGCAGCCCCGGGACTAGCGGGAGGGCGTTCTTC. It translates to CASSPGTSGRAFF.

The genes are TRBV4-1 and TRBJ1-2; 12 bases map to TRBD1. Per the germline V gene, CDR1 is MGHRA and CDR2 is YSYEKL. With V trimmed by 6 bases and J by 3 bases, 5 bases remained unmatched. The CDR3 has 15 residues. The CDR3 bases are TGCGCCAGCAGGGGGACAGGGGGCGCGGACTATGGCTACACCTTC. Its protein product is CASRGTGGADYGYTF.